The entry below describes one T cell receptor beta chain. This entry is derived from a study of blood T cell repertoires in COVID-19. Overall study context: In each case, the material was cDNA or gDNA derived from T cells, B-cell-depleted T cells, or PBMCs.

Authors' data handling: Amplified reference gene primers provided the basis for estimating nucleated cell counts. This table comes from immunoSEQ multiplex PCR, and its TCRdb copy is limited to in-frame clones, with some not included. The DNA was the basis for D and trimming; V, J and clone size are from that table. The sample holds about 27,000 clones; 88% are singletons and the top ten take 7.7%. The CDR3 extends over 16 amino acids. CDR1 and CDR2 (germline): SNHLY, FYNNEI. J lost 2 bases, V lost 6 bases, and 11 bases had no gene match. Source material: peripheral blood. The V call is TRBV2, the J call TRBJ2-7, with 9 bases that match TRBD2. The receptor was isolated from a woman aged 45-65 years with active COVID-19. In DNA form, the CDR3 reads TGTGCCAGCAGCCGGGATAGCGGGAGCCGGACCTACGAGCAGTACTTC. It encodes CASSRDSGSRTYEQYF.